The clone carrying this T cell receptor (beta chain) has at least ten counts. Its antigen remains unidentified. The data stem from a study of CD8+CD57+ T cells in acquired aplastic anemia. Study information: DNA from sorted CD4+ and CD8+ cells averaged roughly 3.2 ug.

CDR3 and TCR beta VDJ profiling relied on genomic DNA as the template. TCRdb reprocessed the reads with MiXCR, giving one entry per CDR3 protein. Of some 120,000 distinct CDR3 sequences in the sample, 48% are singletons; the top ten hold under 3%. There are 13 residues in the CDR3. The J segment lost 7 bases and the V segment lost 7 bases, leaving 5 bases of the junction unmatched. Germline V CDR1 and CDR2: SNHLY, FYNNEI. Whole-study findings and limits: Almost 30 CD8+ CDR3 sequences occurred in both the patients and the controls. Statistical testing detected no significant gap in CD8+ Simpson's diversity between patients and controls.

Sample: sorted CD4+, CD8+, or CD8+CD57+ T cells (not recorded which) from PBMCs. The source of this sequence is a human donor in good health, serving as a control. V and J are TRBV2 and TRBJ2-2; 8 bases align to TRBD1. The CDR3 nucleotides read TGTGCCAGCACGGACAGGGCGGACGGGGAGCTGTTTTTT. The encoded protein is CASTDRADGELFF.